Each of the 3 T cell receptor beta chains below was sequenced from the same sample in a study of blood T cell repertoires in COVID-19. Some clones are missing from TCRdb's copy, which holds only in-frame ones; the method was immunoSEQ multiplex PCR. The sample consists of around 70,000 clones, approximately 84% of them appearing once. The specimen was peripheral blood. These receptors originate from a man aged 65 to 79 with acute or convalescent COVID-19.

The V call is TRBV6-1, the J call TRBJ2-1, with 7 bases aligning to TRBD2. This CDR3 region has 16 residues. From germline, CDR1 is MNHNS and CDR2 SASEGT. V was clipped by 0 bases and J by 7 bases; unmatched bases: 9. CDR3 nucleotides: TGTGCCAGCAGTGAAGCTCGCGCGGGAGTAGGAAATGAGCAGTTCTTC. This translates into CASSEARAGVGNEQFF.

V usage is TRBV10-2 and J usage is TRBJ1-6; 7 positions match TRBD1. The germline V gene has CDR1 WSHSY and CDR2 SAAADI. V dropped 6 bases and J dropped 9; count of bases not matched to a gene: 8. The CDR3 is 14 amino acids. CDR3 sequence (DNA): TGCGCCAGCAGCATGGGGACAGAAGGTTCACCCCTCCACTTT. It translates to CASSMGTEGSPLHF.

The J gene is TRBJ1-5, the V gene TRBV5-1, with 7 bases lining up with TRBD1. In germline, CDR1 is SGHRS, CDR2 YFSETQ. With 0 bases clipped from V and 3 bases from J, the junction kept 3 bases outside the gene matches. The CDR3 has 15 residues. The CDR3 loop is CASSLAGQHNQPQHF. CDR3 in DNA: TGCGCCAGCAGCTTGGCGGGACAGCACAATCAGCCCCAGCATTTT.